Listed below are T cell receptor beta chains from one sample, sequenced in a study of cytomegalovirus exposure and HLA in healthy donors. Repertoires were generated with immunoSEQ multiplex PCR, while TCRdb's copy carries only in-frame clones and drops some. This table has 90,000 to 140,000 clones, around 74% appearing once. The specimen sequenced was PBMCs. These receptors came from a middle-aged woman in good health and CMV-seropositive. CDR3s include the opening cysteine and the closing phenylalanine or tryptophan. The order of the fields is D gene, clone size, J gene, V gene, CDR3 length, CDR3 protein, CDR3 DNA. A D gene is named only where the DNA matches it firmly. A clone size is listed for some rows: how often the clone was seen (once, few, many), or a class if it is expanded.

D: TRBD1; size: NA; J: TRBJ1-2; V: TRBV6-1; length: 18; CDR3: CASSERTGGRTANYGYTF; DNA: TGTGCCAGCAGTGAACGGACAGGGGGCCGAACAGCTAACTATGGCTACACCTTC
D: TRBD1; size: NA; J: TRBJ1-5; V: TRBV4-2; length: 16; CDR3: CASSQGDRGRNQPQHF; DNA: TGTGCCAGCAGTCAAGGGGACAGGGGGCGCAATCAGCCCCAGCATTTT
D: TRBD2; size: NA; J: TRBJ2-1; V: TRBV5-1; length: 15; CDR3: CASRVAGSSYNEQFF; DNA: TGCGCCAGCAGGGTAGCGGGGAGCTCCTACAATGAGCAGTTCTTC
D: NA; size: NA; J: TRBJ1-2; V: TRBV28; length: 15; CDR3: CASSYPGHSNYGYTF; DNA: TGTGCCAGCAGTTACCCCGGACACAGCAACTATGGCTACACCTTC
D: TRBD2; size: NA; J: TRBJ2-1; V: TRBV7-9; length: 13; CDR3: CVGQRGGVNEQFF; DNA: TGTGTCGGGCAGCGGGGGGGCGTGAATGAGCAGTTCTTC
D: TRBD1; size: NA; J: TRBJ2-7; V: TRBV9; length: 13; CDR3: CASSGQGIGEQYF; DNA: TGTGCCAGCAGCGGACAGGGGATTGGCGAGCAGTACTTC
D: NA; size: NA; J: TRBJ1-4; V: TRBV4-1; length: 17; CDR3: CASSQDFGVATNEKLFF; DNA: TGCGCCAGCAGCCAAGATTTTGGAGTTGCAACTAATGAAAAACTGTTTTTT
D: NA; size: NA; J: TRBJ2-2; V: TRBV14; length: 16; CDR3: CASSQEFWDYTGELFF; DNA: TGTGCCAGCAGCCAAGAATTCTGGGACTACACCGGGGAGCTGTTTTTT
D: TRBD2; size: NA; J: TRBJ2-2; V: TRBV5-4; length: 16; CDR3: CASSLALAGVTGELFF; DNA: TGTGCCAGCAGCTTGGCGTTAGCGGGTGTCACCGGGGAGCTGTTTTTT
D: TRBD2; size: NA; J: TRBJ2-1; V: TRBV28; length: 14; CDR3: CASTLRGGGGEQFF; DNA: TGTGCCAGCACCCTCCGTGGCGGGGGTGGAGAGCAGTTCTTC
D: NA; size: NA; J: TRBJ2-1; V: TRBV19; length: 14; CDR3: CASSTGTEHNEQFF; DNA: TGTGCCAGTAGTACCGGGACTGAACACAATGAGCAGTTCTTC
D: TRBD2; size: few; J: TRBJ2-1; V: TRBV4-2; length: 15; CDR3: CASSQSRGGYDEQFF; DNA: TGTGCCAGCAGCCAATCGCGGGGGGGCTACGATGAGCAGTTCTTC
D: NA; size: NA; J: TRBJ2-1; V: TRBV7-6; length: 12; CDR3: CASSRGTGEQFF; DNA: TGTGCCAGCAGTAGGGGGACGGGTGAGCAGTTCTTC
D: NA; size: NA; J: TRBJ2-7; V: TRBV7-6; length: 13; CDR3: CASSLSGGSEQYF; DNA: TGTGCCAGCAGCTTAAGCGGAGGAAGCGAGCAGTACTTC
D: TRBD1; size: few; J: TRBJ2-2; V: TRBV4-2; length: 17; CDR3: CASSHPAGTGYTGELFF; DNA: TGTGCCAGCAGCCATCCAGCGGGGACAGGGTACACCGGGGAGCTGTTTTTT
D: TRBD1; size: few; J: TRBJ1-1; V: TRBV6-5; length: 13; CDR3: CASSLTGDTEAFF; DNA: TGTGCCAGCAGCCTTACAGGGGACACTGAAGCTTTCTTT
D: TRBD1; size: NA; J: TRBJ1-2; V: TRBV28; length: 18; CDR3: CASSARNNRGRLGYGYTF; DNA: TGTGCCAGCAGCGCGAGAAACAACAGGGGGCGATTGGGCTATGGCTACACCTTC
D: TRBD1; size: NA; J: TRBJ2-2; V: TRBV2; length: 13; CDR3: CASRGQGAGELFF; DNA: TGTGCCAGCAGAGGACAGGGGGCCGGGGAGCTGTTTTTT
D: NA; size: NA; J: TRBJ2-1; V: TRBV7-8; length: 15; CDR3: CASSLRGGHYNEQFF; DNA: TGTGCCAGCAGCTTAAGGGGGGGCCATTACAATGAGCAGTTCTTC
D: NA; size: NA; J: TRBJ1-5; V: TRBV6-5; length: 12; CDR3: CASSSLNQPQHF; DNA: TGTGCCAGCAGTTCCCTTAATCAGCCCCAGCATTTT
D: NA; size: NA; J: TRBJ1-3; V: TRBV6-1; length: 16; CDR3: CASSVGGGGRGNTIYF; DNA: TGTGCCAGCAGTGTCGGCGGTGGGGGCAGAGGAAACACCATATATTTT
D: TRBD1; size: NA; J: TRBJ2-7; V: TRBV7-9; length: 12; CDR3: CSSSQQGWAQYF; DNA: TGTTCCAGCAGCCAACAGGGGTGGGCGCAGTACTTC
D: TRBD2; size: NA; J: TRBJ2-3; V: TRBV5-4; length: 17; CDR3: CASSLLSGGAGADTQYF; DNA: TGTGCCAGCAGCTTGCTTAGCGGGGGGGCCGGGGCAGATACGCAGTATTTT
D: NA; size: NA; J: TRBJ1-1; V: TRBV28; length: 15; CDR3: CASSRARAGELRAFF; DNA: TGTGCCAGCAGCCGGGCTCGGGCAGGGGAATTAAGGGCTTTCTTT
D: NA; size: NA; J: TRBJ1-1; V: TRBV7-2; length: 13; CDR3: CASSLGRRGGAFF; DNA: TGTGCCAGCAGCTTAGGCCGGAGGGGCGGCGCTTTCTTT
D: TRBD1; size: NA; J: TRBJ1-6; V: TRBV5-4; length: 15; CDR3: CASSLPGQGSSPLHF; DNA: TGTGCCAGCAGCTTACCGGGACAGGGTTCTTCACCCCTCCACTTT
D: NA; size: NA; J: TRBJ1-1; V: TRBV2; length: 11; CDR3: CASSEGVGARF; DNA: TGTGCCAGCAGTGAAGGGGTAGGGGCGCGCTTT
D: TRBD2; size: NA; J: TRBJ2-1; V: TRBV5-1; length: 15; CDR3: CASSFVAGTDNEQFF; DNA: TGCGCCAGCAGCTTCGTAGCGGGAACGGACAATGAGCAGTTCTTC
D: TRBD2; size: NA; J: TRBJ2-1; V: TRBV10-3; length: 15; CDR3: CAISGGSGSTYEQFF; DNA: TGTGCCATCAGTGGTGGCAGCGGGAGCACGTATGAGCAGTTCTTC
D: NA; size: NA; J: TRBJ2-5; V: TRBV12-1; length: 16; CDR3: CASSFRVAGRQETQYF; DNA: TGTGCCAGCAGCTTTAGGGTAGCGGGACGTCAAGAGACCCAGTACTTC
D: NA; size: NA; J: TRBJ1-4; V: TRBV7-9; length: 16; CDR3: CSSSPYRNVGGEKLFF; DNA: TGTTCCAGCAGCCCTTACCGGAACGTGGGAGGGGAAAAACTGTTTTTT
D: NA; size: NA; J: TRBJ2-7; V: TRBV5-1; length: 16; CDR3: CASSLEGGTDTYEQYF; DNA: TGCGCCAGCAGCTTGGAGGGGGGGACTGACACCTACGAGCAGTACTTC
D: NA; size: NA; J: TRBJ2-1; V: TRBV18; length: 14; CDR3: CASSLAVNNNEQFF; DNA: TGTGCCAGCTCACTAGCGGTGAATAACAATGAGCAGTTCTTC
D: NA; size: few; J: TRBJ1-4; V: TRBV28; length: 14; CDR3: CASSLADTNEKLFF; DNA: TGTGCCAGCAGTTTGGCAGACACCAATGAAAAACTGTTTTTT
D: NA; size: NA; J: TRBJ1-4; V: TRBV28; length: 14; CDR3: CASSFSGVNEKLFF; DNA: TGTGCCAGCAGTTTTTCGGGGGTAAATGAAAAACTGTTTTTT
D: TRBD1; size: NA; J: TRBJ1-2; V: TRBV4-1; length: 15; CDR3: CASSHPGTGNYGYTF; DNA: TGCGCCAGCAGCCACCCCGGGACAGGGAACTATGGCTACACCTTC
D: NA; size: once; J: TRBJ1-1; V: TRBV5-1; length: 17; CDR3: CASSRVSESRTNTEAFF; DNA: TGCGCCAGCAGCCGAGTGTCGGAGAGCAGAACGAACACTGAAGCTTTCTTT
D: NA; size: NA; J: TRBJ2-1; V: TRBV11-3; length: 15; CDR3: CASSLGAALNNEQFF; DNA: TGTGCCAGCAGCTTAGGGGCAGCCCTTAACAATGAGCAGTTCTTC
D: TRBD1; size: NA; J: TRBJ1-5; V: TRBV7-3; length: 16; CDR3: CASSLTRDRAGQPQHF; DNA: TGTGCCAGCAGCCTCACCCGGGACAGGGCTGGTCAGCCCCAGCATTTT
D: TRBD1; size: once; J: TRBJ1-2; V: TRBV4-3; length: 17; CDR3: CASSPWTGGSNPRGYTF; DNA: TGCGCCAGCAGCCCCTGGACAGGGGGCTCCAATCCTAGGGGCTACACCTTC
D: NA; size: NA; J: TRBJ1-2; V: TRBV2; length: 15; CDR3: CASRYIRVLNYGYTF; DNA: TGTGCCAGCAGATACATCAGGGTGCTTAACTATGGCTACACCTTC
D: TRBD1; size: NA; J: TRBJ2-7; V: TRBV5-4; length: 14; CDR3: CASSSDRETYEQYF; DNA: TGTGCCAGCAGCTCCGACAGGGAGACCTACGAGCAGTACTTC
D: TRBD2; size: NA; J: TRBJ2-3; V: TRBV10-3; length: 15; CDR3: CAIRLGTSGTDTQYF; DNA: TGTGCCATCAGGCTCGGGACTAGCGGCACAGATACGCAGTATTTT
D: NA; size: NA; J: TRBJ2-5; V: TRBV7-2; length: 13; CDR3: CASNFPGEETQYF; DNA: TGTGCCAGCAACTTCCCCGGGGAAGAGACCCAGTACTTC
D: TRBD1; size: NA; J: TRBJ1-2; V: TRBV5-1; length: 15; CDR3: CASSIGQGIYYGYTF; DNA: TGCGCCAGCAGCATAGGACAGGGGATCTACTATGGCTACACCTTC
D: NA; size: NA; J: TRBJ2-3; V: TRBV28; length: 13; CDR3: CASRTASTDTQYF; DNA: TGTGCCAGCAGGACAGCTAGCACAGATACGCAGTATTTT
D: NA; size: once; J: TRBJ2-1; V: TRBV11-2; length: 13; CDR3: CASSLGASNEQFF; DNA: TGTGCCAGCAGCTTAGGAGCGAGTAATGAGCAGTTCTTC
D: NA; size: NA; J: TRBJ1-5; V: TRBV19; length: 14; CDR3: CASRAPGVNQPQHF; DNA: TGTGCCAGTAGGGCCCCAGGTGTGAATCAGCCCCAGCATTTT
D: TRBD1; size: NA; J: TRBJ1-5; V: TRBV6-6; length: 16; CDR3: CASIPDRPYSNQPQHF; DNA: TGTGCCAGCATTCCGGACAGGCCTTATAGCAATCAGCCCCAGCATTTT
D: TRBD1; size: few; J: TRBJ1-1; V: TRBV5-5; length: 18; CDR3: CASSLVVAVAGGKSEAFF; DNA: TGTGCCAGCAGCTTGGTCGTTGCTGTGGCAGGGGGTAAGTCAGAAGCTTTCTTT
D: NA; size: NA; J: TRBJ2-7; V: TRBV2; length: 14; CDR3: CASRSGTQNYEQYF; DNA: TGTGCCAGCAGGTCCGGGACACAAAACTACGAGCAGTACTTC
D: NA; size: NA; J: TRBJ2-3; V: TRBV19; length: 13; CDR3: CASTKGTGDTQYF; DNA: TGTGCCAGTACCAAAGGGACTGGGGATACGCAGTATTTT
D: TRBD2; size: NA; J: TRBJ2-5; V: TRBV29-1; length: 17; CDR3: CSVDLGIGGREPDNPYF; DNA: TGCAGCGTTGATTTGGGGATTGGCGGGAGGGAACCTGATAATCCGTACTTC
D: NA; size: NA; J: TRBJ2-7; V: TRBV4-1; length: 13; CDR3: CASSHHLTGSLDF; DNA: TGCGCCAGCAGCCATCACCTAACAGGGTCCTTGGACTTC
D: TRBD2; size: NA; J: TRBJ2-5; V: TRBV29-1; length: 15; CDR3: CSVEGLAEEEETQYF; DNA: TGCAGCGTTGAAGGACTAGCGGAGGAGGAGGAGACCCAGTACTTC
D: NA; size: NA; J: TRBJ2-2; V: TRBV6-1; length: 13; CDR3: CASSEADTGELFF; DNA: TGTGCCAGCAGTGAGGCAGACACCGGGGAGCTGTTTTTT
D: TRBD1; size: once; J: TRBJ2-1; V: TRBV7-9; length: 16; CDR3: CASSLSGTGGYNEQFF; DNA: TGTGCCAGCAGCCTCTCCGGGACAGGGGGCTATAATGAGCAGTTCTTC
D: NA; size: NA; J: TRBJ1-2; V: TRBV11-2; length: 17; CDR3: CASKLSRGGFSNYGYTF; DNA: TGTGCCAGCAAACTATCGCGTGGGGGGTTCTCTAACTATGGCTACACCTTC
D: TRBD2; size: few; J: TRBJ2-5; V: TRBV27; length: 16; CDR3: CASSAKAGGGLETQYF; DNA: TGTGCCAGCAGTGCCAAAGCGGGAGGGGGGTTAGAGACCCAGTACTTC
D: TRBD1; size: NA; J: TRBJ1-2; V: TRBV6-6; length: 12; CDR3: CASSYQGDGYTF; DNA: TGTGCCAGCAGTTACCAGGGGGACGGCTACACCTTC